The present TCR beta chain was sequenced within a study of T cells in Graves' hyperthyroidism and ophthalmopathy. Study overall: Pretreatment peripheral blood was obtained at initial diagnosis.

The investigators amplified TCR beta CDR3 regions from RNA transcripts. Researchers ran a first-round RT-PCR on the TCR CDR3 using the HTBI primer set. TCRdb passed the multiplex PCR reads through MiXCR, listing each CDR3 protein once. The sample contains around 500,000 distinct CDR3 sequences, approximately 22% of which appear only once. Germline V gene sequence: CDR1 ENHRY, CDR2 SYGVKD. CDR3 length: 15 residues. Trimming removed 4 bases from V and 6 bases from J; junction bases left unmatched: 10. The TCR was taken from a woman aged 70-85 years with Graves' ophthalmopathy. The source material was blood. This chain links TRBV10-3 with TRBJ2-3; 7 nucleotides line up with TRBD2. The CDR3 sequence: CAISVGRERSDTQYF. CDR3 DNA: TGTGCCATCAGTGTAGGGCGGGAGCGATCGGATACGCAGTATTTT.